The T cell receptor (beta chain) described here comes from a study of blood T cell repertoires in COVID-19. Using immunoSEQ multiplex PCR, the repertoire was profiled, and TCRdb retains in-frame clones only, with some absent. Of 100,000 to 150,000 clones in the sample, roughly 90% are singletons; the top ten hold about 2%. The CDR3 consists of 20 residues. The V and J ends lost 2 bases and 1 base, in that order; junction bases with no gene match: 15. In germline, CDR1 is SGDLS, CDR2 YYNGEE. Sequenced input: peripheral blood. This receptor was identified in a man between 65 and 85 years old with active COVID-19. V is TRBV9 and J is TRBJ2-5; 12 bases align to TRBD2. CDR3 sequence (DNA): TGTGCCAGCAGCGTGGCCGGGACATCGGGACTAGCGGGCTTCCAAGAGACCCAGTACTTC. This translates into CASSVAGTSGLAGFQETQYF.